Presented here are 4 T cell receptor beta chains from one specimen sequenced in a study of blood T cell repertoires in COVID-19. The data were produced by immunoSEQ multiplex PCR, yet TCRdb's version contains in-frame clones alone and is incomplete. The sample has approximately 50,000 clones, almost 80% seen once. Source material: PBMCs or T cells enriched from blood (not recorded which). The receptors stem from a woman aged 50 to 65 with acute COVID-19.

The rearrangement uses TRBV7-3 and TRBJ2-1, with 8 bases lining up with TRBD2. J was trimmed by 8 bases and V by 0 bases; bases with no gene match: 12. The CDR3 loop spans 17 amino acids. The germline V gene encodes CDR1 SGHTA and CDR2 FQGTGA. CDR3 in DNA: TGTGCCAGCAGCTTAACCCCCTCCGGGGGGGGGAGAGATGAGCAGTTCTTC. This translates into CASSLTPSGGGRDEQFF.

This sequence joins TRBV4-1 and TRBJ2-1; 9 positions agree with TRBD2. The ends lost 4 bases at V and 8 bases at J; junction bases unmatched: 12. Per the germline V gene, CDR1 is MGHRA and CDR2 is YSYEKL. The CDR3 is 16 amino acids. The CDR3 sequence: CASSRRLADSRDEQFF. CDR3 sequence (DNA): TGCGCCAGCAGCCGTCGACTAGCGGATAGTAGGGATGAGCAGTTCTTC.

The chain carries TRBV28 and TRBJ2-5; TRBD1 aligns across 7 bases. Germline V gene data show CDR1 as MDHEN and CDR2 as SYDVKM. This CDR3 contains 16 residues. The J segment lost 3 bases and the V segment lost 2 bases, leaving 9 bases of the junction unmatched. The CDR3: CASSLDREDEKETQYF. Here the CDR3 DNA reads TGTGCCAGCAGTTTAGACAGGGAAGACGAAAAAGAGACCCAGTACTTC. The full variable domain, rest sourced from reference TRBV28 and TRBJ2-5, is DVKVTQSSRYLVKRTGEKVFLECVQDMDHENMFWYRQDPGLGLRLIYFSYDVKMKEKGDIPEGYSVSREKKERFSLILESASTNQTSMYLCASSLDREDEKETQYFGPGTRLLVL.

The V gene is TRBV25-1, the J gene TRBJ2-7; D might be TRBD1 (6 bases). Looked up from germline, CDR1 is MGHDK and CDR2 is SYGVNS. The ends were cut back, 4 bases at V and 4 bases at J, with 11 bases in the middle. The length of the CDR3 is 13 residues. The DNA for the CDR3 is TGTGCCAGCAGTGGGGATACAGGGTACGAGCAGTACTTC. It translates to CASSGDTGYEQYF.